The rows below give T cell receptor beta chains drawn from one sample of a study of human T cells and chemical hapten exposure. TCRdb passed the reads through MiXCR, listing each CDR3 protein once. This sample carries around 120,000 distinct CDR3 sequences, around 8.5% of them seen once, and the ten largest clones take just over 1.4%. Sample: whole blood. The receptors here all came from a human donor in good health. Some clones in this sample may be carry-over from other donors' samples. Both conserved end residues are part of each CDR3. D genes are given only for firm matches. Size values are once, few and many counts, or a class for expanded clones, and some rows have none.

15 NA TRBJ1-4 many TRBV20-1 CSATLDGLLGEKLFF TGCAGTGCTACCCTAGACGGACTGCTCGGGGAAAAACTGTTTTTT
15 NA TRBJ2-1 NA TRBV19 CASLPPGLRDNEQFF TGTGCCAGCCTACCCCCGGGATTGCGGGACAATGAGCAGTTCTTC
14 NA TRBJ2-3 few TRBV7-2 CASSLAGASDTQYF TGTGCCAGCAGCTTGGCTGGAGCCTCCGATACGCAGTATTTT
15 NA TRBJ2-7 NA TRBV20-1 CSATEAGVPTYEQYF TGCAGTGCTACTGAAGCTGGGGTCCCAACCTACGAGCAGTACTTC
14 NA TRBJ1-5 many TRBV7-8 CASSLKRRDQPQHF TGTGCCAGCAGCTTAAAGCGTCGCGATCAGCCCCAGCATTTT
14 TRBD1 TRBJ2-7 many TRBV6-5 CATHQRTGLSEQYF TGTGCCACCCACCAGCGGACAGGGCTCTCCGAGCAGTACTTC
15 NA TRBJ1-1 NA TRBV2 CATSPDRGGGTEAFF TGTGCTACTTCTCCGGACAGAGGAGGAGGAACTGAAGCTTTCTTT
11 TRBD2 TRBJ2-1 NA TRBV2 CASLFGGSQFF TGTGCCAGCCTTTTTGGCGGGAGTCAGTTCTTC
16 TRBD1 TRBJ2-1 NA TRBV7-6 CASSYRTGGPYNEQFF TGTGCCAGCAGCTACCGGACAGGGGGCCCCTACAATGAGCAGTTCTTC
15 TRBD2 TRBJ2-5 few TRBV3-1 CASSQLLAGEQTQYF TGTGCCAGCAGCCAATTACTAGCGGGAGAACAGACCCAGTACTTC
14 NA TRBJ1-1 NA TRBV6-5 CASINGGGLTEAFF TGTGCCAGCATCAACGGCGGGGGCTTGACTGAAGCTTTCTTT
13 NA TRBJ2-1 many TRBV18 CASSPQGANEQFF TGTGCCAGCTCACCACAAGGGGCGAATGAGCAGTTCTTC
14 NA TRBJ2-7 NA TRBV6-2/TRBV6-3 CASSIPTATYEQYF TGTGCCAGCTCAATCCCGACAGCCACCTACGAGCAGTACTTC
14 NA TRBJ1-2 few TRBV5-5 CASSLSGTGEGYTF TGTGCCAGCAGCTTATCCGGGACGGGGGAAGGCTACACCTTC
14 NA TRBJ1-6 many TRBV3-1 CASSHAGARSPLHF TGTGCCAGCAGCCATGCCGGGGCGAGGTCACCCCTCCACTTT
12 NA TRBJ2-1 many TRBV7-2 CASSLSTYEQFF TGTGCCAGCAGCTTAAGTACATATGAGCAGTTCTTC
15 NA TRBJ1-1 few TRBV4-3 CASSHHRALDTEAFF TGCGCCAGCAGCCACCACAGGGCCCTGGACACTGAAGCTTTCTTT
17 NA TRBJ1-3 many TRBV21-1 CASSLHTFPRLGNTIYF TGTGCCAGCAGCCTCCATACATTCCCCAGGCTTGGAAACACCATATATTTT
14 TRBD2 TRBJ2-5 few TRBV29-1 CSVAATSGEETQYF TGCAGCGTTGCCGCGACTAGCGGGGAAGAGACCCAGTACTTC
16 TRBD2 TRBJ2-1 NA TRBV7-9 CASSSTASGRHNEQFF TGTGCCAGCAGCTCAACCGCTAGCGGGAGGCACAATGAGCAGTTCTTC
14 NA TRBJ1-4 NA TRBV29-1 CSVVLDGRGGKLFF TGCAGCGTGGTCCTCGACGGGCGGGGCGGGAAACTGTTTTTT
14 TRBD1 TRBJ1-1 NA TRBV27 CASINRGPHTEAFF TGTGCCAGCATCAACAGGGGGCCGCACACTGAAGCTTTCTTT
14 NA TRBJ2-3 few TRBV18 CASSPETHTDTQYF TGTGCCAGCTCACCGGAGACGCACACAGATACGCAGTATTTT
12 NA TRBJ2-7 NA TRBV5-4 CASSSAGYEQYF TGTGCCAGCAGCTCCGCCGGCTACGAGCAGTACTTC
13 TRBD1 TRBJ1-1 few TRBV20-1 CSARGQGGTEAFF TGCAGTGCTAGGGGACAGGGAGGCACTGAAGCTTTCTTT
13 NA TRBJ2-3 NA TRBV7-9 CASSRQGFDTQYF TGTGCCAGCAGCCGGCAGGGATTTGATACGCAGTATTTT
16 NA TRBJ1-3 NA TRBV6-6 CASSYPPGGVGNTIYF TGTGCCAGCAGTTACCCCCCCGGGGGGGTCGGAAACACCATATATTTT
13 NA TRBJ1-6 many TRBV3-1 CASSPDSNSPLHF TGTGCCAGCAGCCCCGACAGCAATTCACCCCTCCACTTT
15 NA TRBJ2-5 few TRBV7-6 CASSDAARYQETQYF TGTGCCAGTTCCGACGCGGCCCGGTACCAAGAGACCCAGTACTTC
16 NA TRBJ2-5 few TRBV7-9 CASSLASGFLQETQYF TGTGCCAGCAGCTTAGCTTCCGGCTTTCTCCAAGAGACCCAGTACTTC
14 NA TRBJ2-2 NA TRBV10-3 CAIAAARDTGELFF TGTGCCATCGCCGCTGCCAGGGACACCGGGGAGCTGTTTTTT
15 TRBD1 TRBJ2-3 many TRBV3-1 CASSQVLGQGVTQYF TGTGCCAGCAGCCAAGTCTTGGGACAGGGCGTTACGCAGTATTTT
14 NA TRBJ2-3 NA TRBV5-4 CASSPRSSTDTQYF TGTGCCAGCAGCCCGAGGTCTAGCACAGATACGCAGTATTTT
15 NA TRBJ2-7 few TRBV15 CATSRAPRQAYEQYF TGTGCCACCAGCAGAGCTCCGCGACAGGCCTACGAGCAGTACTTC
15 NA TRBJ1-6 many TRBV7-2 CASSLGGSRVSPLHF TGTGCCAGCAGCTTGGGGGGCTCACGAGTCTCACCCCTCCACTTT
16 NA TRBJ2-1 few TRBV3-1 CASSQDSGSSYNEQFF TGTGCCAGCAGCCAAGATTCGGGGAGCTCCTACAATGAGCAGTTCTTC
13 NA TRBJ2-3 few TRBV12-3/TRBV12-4 CASSFSRTDTQYF TGTGCCAGCAGTTTCAGCCGCACAGATACGCAGTATTTT
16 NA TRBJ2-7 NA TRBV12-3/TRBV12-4 CASSFRFQGLRHEQYF TGTGCCAGCAGTTTTAGGTTCCAGGGCTTAAGGCACGAGCAGTACTTC
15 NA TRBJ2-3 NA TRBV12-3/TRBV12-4 CASSLYGYHTDTQYF TGTGCCAGCAGCCTTTACGGCTACCACACAGATACGCAGTATTTT
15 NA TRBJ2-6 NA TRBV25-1 CASSAPGAGANVLTF TGTGCCAGCAGCGCCCCAGGGGCTGGGGCCAACGTCCTGACTTTC
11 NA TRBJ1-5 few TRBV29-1 CSPTPNQPQHF TGCAGCCCAACCCCTAATCAGCCCCAGCATTTT
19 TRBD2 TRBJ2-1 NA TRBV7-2 CASSPPPGLAGPSYNEQFF TGTGCCAGCAGCCCCCCCCCGGGACTAGCGGGACCCTCCTACAATGAGCAGTTCTTC
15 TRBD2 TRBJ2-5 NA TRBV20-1 CSAEEGLAGGETQYF TGCAGTGCTGAAGAGGGACTAGCGGGGGGAGAGACCCAGTACTTC
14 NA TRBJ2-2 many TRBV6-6 CASTGLPNTGELFF TGTGCCAGCACGGGACTGCCGAACACCGGGGAGCTGTTTTTT
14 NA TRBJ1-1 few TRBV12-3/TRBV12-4 CASSLGGLTTEAFF TGTGCCAGCAGTTTAGGGGGGTTGACCACTGAAGCTTTCTTT
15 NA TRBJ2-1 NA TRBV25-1 CASSDGKGEGNEQFF TGTGCCAGCAGTGACGGGAAGGGCGAGGGGAATGAGCAGTTCTTC
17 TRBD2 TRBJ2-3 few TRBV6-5 CASSYSAHGRFTDTQYF TGTGCCAGCAGTTACTCGGCCCACGGGAGGTTCACAGATACGCAGTATTTT
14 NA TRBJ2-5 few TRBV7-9 CASSPGPGQETQYF TGTGCCAGCAGCCCGGGACCCGGGCAGGAGACCCAGTACTTC
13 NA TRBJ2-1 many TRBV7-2 CASSFRAPGEQFF TGTGCCAGCAGCTTCCGAGCCCCAGGTGAGCAGTTCTTC
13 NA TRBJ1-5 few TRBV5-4 CASSLDNDQPQHF TGTGCCAGCAGCTTGGATAATGATCAGCCCCAGCATTTT
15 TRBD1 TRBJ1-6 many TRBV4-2 CASSQEAGGNSPLHF TGTGCCAGCAGCCAAGAGGCAGGGGGTAATTCACCCCTCCACTTT
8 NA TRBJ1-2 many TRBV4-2 CAKYGYTF TGTGCTAAATATGGCTACACCTTC
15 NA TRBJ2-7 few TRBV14 CASSPFYELPSEQYF TGTGCCAGCAGCCCTTTTTACGAACTTCCTTCCGAGCAGTACTTC
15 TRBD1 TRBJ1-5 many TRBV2 CASSGQGRRNQPQHF TGTGCCAGCAGTGGACAGGGACGGCGCAATCAGCCCCAGCATTTT
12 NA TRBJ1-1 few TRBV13 CASSLIYTEAFF TGTGCCAGCAGCTTAATTTACACTGAAGCTTTCTTT
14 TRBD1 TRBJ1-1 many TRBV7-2 CASSSQGANTEAFF TGTGCCAGCAGCTCACAGGGGGCTAACACTGAAGCTTTCTTT
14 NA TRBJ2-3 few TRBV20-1 CSAVAPVGADTQYF TGCAGTGCCGTAGCACCGGTAGGGGCAGATACGCAGTATTTT
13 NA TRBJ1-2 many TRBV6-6 CASQNSFGSGYTF TGTGCCAGTCAAAATTCGTTTGGGTCTGGCTACACCTTC
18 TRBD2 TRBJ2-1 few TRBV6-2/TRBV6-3 CASSYSTGSGTFYNEQFF TGTGCCAGCAGTTACTCGACGGGGAGCGGGACCTTCTACAATGAGCAGTTCTTC
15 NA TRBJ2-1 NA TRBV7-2 CASSLAGSSLGEQFF TGTGCCAGCAGCTTAGCGGGTTCGAGCTTGGGTGAGCAGTTCTTC